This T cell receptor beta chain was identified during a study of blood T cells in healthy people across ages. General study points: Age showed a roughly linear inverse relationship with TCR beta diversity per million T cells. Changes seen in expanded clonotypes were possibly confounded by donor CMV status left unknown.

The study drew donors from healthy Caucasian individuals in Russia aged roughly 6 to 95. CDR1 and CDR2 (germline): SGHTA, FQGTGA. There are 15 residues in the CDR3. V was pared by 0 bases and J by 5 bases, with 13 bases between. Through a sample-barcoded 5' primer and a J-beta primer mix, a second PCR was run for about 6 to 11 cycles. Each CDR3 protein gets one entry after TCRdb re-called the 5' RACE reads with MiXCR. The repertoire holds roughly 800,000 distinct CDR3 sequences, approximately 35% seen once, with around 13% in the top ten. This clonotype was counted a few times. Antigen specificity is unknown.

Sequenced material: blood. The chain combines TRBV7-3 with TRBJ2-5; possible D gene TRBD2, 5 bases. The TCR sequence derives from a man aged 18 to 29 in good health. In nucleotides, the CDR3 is TGTGCCAGCAGCTTAACCAGCGGCTTTGGGGAGACCCAGTACTTC. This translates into CASSLTSGFGETQYF.